The 8 T cell receptor beta chains presented below share a single source sample, sequenced in a study of blood T cells in healthy people across ages. A second PCR of about 7 to 12 cycles used a sample-barcoded 5' primer and a J-beta primer mix. TCRdb analysed the 5' RACE reads with MiXCR anew, one entry per CDR3 protein. Found here are some 700,000 distinct CDR3 sequences, 20% to 25% of them singletons; the top ten hold around a fifth. The material sequenced was blood. The receptors were sampled from a man in his 70s in good health.

This clonotype was seen at least ten times. J is TRBJ1-5 and V is TRBV29-1; possibly TRBD1 for D (5 bases). Per the germline V gene, CDR1 is SQVTM and CDR2 is ANQGSEA. This CDR3 is built from 13 residues. V was clipped by 6 bases and J by 4 bases, with 13 bases between them. The CDR3 is CSVSRGDNQPQHF. Written as DNA, the CDR3 is TGCAGCGTGTCCCGGGGCGATAATCAGCCCCAGCATTTT.

The chain carries TRBV7-3 and TRBJ2-1, with D perhaps matching TRBD2 (6 bases). Trimming took 5 bases from V and 8 from J, leaving 13 bases between them. Germline-derived CDR1 and CDR2 are SGHTA and FQGTGA. CDR3 size: 13 residues. The CDR3 loop reads CASSPIAGHEQFF. CDR3 DNA: TGTGCCAGCAGCCCAATTGCGGGGCATGAGCAGTTCTTC.

This rearrangement joins TRBV2 to TRBJ1-4; 7 nucleotides align to TRBD1. Germline V gene sequence: CDR1 SNHLY, CDR2 FYNNEI. The CDR3 loop spans 13 amino acids. V gave up 4 bases and J gave up 8 bases; unmatched junction bases: 4. CDR3 amino acids: CASSGQGVEKLFF. The CDR3 DNA follows: TGTGCCAGCAGTGGCCAGGGGGTCGAAAAACTGTTTTTT.

This clonotype showed up just a few times. The rearrangement joins TRBV7-9 to TRBJ2-1, with TRBD2 matching over 10 bases. There are 18 residues in the CDR3. The germline V gene has CDR1 SEHNR and CDR2 FQNEAQ (reference sequence). The V segment lost 6 bases and the J segment 1 base; nucleotides outside the gene matches: 12. The CDR3 DNA sequence: TGTGCCAGCAGTTCGAGGCTAGCGGGAGAAGGGTCCTACAATGAGCAGTTCTTC. This sequence encodes CASSSRLAGEGSYNEQFF.

The V call is TRBV6-5, the J call TRBJ2-3, with TRBD1 matching 10 bases. The CDR3 loop spans 14 amino acids. Germline CDR1 and CDR2: MNHEY and SVGAGI. V gave up 5 bases and J gave up 5 bases; unmatched junction bases: 4. DNA of the CDR3: TGTGCCAGCAGTCGCGGGACAGGGGTAGATACGCAGTATTTT. Encoded protein: CASSRGTGVDTQYF.

This rearrangement joins TRBV4-3 to TRBJ1-1; possible D gene TRBD1, 5 bases. Trimming removed 0 bases from V and 7 bases from J, with 12 bases in between. Per the germline V gene, CDR1 is LGHNA and CDR2 is YSLEER. This CDR3 region has 14 residues. CDR3 in DNA: TGCGCCAGCAGCCAAGATTGGGGCCGAAATGAAGCTTTCTTT. Its protein is CASSQDWGRNEAFF.

V usage is TRBV6-1 and J usage is TRBJ1-2; no clear D gene. The CDR3 length is 14 residues. CDR1 and CDR2 (germline): MNHNS, SASEGT. Trimming shortened V by 6 bases and J by 4 bases, and 15 bases separated the two germline ends. The CDR3 loop reads CASSSTQTGYGYTF. Written as DNA, the CDR3 is TGTGCCAGCAGCTCGACACAAACGGGCTATGGCTACACCTTC.

This clonotype has a handful of counts. The rearrangement uses TRBV10-3 and TRBJ2-5; possible D gene TRBD1, 6 bases. CDR1 and CDR2 from the germline V gene are ENHRY and SYGVKD. V was cut by 5 bases and J by 5 bases, with 12 bases left in between. CDR3 length equals 13 residues. DNA for the CDR3: TGTGCCATCAGTTCAGGGACAATGGAGACCCAGTACTTC. It specifies CAISSGTMETQYF.